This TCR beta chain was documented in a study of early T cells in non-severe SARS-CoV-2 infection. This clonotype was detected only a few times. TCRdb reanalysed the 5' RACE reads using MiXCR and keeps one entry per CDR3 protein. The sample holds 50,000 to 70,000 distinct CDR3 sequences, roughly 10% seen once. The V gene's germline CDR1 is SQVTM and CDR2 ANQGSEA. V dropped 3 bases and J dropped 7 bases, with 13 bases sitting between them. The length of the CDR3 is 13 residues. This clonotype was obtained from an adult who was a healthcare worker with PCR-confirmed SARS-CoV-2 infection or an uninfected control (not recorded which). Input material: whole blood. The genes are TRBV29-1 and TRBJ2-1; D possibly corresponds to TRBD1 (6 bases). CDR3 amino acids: CSVDRGALNEQFF. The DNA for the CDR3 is TGCAGCGTTGACAGGGGCGCCTTAAATGAGCAGTTCTTC.